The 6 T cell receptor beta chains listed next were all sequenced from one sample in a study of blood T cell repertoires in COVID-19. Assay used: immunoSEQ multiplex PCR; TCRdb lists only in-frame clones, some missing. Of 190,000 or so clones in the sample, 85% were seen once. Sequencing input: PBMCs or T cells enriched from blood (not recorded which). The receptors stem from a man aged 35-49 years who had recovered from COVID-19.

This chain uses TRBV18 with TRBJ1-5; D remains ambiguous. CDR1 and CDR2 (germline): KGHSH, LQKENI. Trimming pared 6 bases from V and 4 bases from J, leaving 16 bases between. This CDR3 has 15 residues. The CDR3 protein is CASSGSMPRNQPQHF. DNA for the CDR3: TGTGCCAGCTCCGGTTCGATGCCTCGGAATCAGCCCCAGCATTTT.

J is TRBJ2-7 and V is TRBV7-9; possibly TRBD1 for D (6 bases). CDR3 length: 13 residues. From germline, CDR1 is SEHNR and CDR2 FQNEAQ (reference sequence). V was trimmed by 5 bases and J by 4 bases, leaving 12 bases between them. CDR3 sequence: CASSPQGRYEQYF. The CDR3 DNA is TGTGCCAGCAGCCCACAGGGACGGTACGAGCAGTACTTC.

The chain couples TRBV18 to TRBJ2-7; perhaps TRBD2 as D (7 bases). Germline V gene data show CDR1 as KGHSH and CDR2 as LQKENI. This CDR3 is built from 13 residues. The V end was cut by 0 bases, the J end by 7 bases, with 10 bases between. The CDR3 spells CASSPPGGTEQYF. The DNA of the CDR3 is TGTGCCAGCTCACCACCGGGGGGGACAGAGCAGTACTTC.

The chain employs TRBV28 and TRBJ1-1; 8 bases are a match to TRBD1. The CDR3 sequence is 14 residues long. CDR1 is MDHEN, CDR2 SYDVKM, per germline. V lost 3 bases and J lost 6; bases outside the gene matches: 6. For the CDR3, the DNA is TGTGCCAGCAGTTTCGACAGGGGAGGCGCTGAAGCTTTCTTT. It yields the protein CASSFDRGGAEAFF.

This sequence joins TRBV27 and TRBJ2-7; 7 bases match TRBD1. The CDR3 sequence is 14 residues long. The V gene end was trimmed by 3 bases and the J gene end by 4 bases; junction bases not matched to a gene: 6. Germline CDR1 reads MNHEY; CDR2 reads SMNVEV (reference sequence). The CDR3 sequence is CASSLAGGEYEQYF. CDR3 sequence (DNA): TGTGCCAGCAGTTTGGCAGGGGGTGAGTACGAGCAGTACTTC.

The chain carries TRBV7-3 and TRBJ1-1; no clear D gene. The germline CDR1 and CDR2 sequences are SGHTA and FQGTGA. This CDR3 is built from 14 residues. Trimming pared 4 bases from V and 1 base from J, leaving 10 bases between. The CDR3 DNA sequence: TGTGCCAGCAGCTCGGGATTGGGGAACACTGAAGCTTTCTTT. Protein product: CASSSGLGNTEAFF.